This passage covers 7 T cell receptor beta chains from one sample sequenced in a study of glioma-infiltrating T cells. Amplification of TCR alpha and beta CDR3 regions from RNA used iRepertoire nested multiplex PCR. TCRdb fed the multiplex PCR reads into MiXCR, producing one record per CDR3 protein. The data hold fewer than 3,500 distinct CDR3 sequences, with roughly 31% observed a single time. Sequencing was carried out using glioma tissue, nonneoplastic brain tissue, or PBMCs (not recorded which). The source is a human donor with low-grade glioma or glioblastoma, undergoing nonglioma brain surgery, or in good health (not recorded which).

In its sample, this clonotype is medium-sized. The chain joins TRBV29-1 to TRBJ1-5; D call uncertain. Looked up from germline, CDR1 is SQVTM and CDR2 is ANQGSEA. CDR3 length: 15 amino acids. Trimming took 4 bases from V and 4 from J, leaving 17 bases between them. CDR3 loop: CSVVVAQADNQPQHF. CDR3 DNA sequence: TGCAGCGTTGTAGTGGCCCAGGCAGATAATCAGCCCCAGCATTTT.

This clonotype was seen ten or more times. V and J are TRBV19 and TRBJ1-6, with D uncertain. The CDR3 is 15 residues long. Trimming removed 5 bases at V and 2 bases at J, with 10 bases between. In germline, CDR1 is LNHDA, CDR2 SQIVND (reference sequence). This CDR3 reads CASSSQLAYNSPLHF. The CDR3 nucleotides read TGTGCCAGTAGTTCCCAGCTCGCCTATAATTCACCCCTCCACTTT.

This clonotype is judged medium-sized. This rearrangement joins TRBV19 to TRBJ2-1; 13 positions agree with TRBD2. With 5 bases clipped from V and 3 bases from J, the junction kept 10 bases outside the gene matches. Germline V lookup: CDR1 LNHDA, CDR2 SQIVND (reference sequence). There are 18 residues in the CDR3. CDR3 sequence: CASSPKGTSGALYNEQFF. The CDR3 DNA is TGTGCCAGTAGTCCTAAAGGGACTAGCGGGGCTCTCTACAATGAGCAGTTCTTC. The full variable domain, in which reference TRBV19 and TRBJ2-1 provide the parts outside the CDR3, is DGGITQSPKYLFRKEGQNVTLSCEQNLNHDAMYWYRQDPGQGLRLIYYSQIVNDFQKGDIAEGYSVSREKKESFPLTVTSAQKNPTAFYLCASSPKGTSGALYNEQFFGPGTRLTVL.

This clonotype was observed a handful of times. This could be a read error, since a much larger clone is one nucleotide away. The CDR3 nucleotides are TGCGCCAGCAGCCAAGAATTGCTACGGGCAGATACGCAGTATTTT. Translating it yields CASSQELLRADTQYF. The chain is built from TRBV4-1 and TRBJ2-3, with unresolved D. Germline V gene data show CDR1 as MGHRA and CDR2 as YSYEKL. The CDR3 has 15 residues. Trimming left V 0 bases short and J 4 bases short, with 11 bases between.

This clonotype was picked up many times. This chain links TRBV29-1 with TRBJ2-5; D ambiguous. The CDR3 loop spans 12 amino acids. Trimming stripped 7 bases from V and 5 bases from J, with 14 bases between. Germline V gene lookup returns CDR1 SQVTM and CDR2 ANQGSEA. The CDR3 region is CSAVAGQETQYF. CDR3 nucleotide sequence: TGCAGCGCCGTGGCCGGCCAGGAGACCCAGTACTTC.

This clonotype was picked up many times. The chain uses TRBV4-3 and TRBJ2-7, with D hard to call. There are 16 residues in the CDR3. Germline loops: CDR1 LGHNA, CDR2 YSLEER. V dropped 0 bases and J dropped 0 bases, with 12 bases sitting between them. The chain's CDR3 is CASSQDHSPYSYEQYF. CDR3 bases: TGCGCCAGCAGCCAAGATCACAGTCCCTACTCCTACGAGCAGTACTTC.

This clonotype is classed as large. J is TRBJ1-1 and V is TRBV18; D is uncertain. Germline V gene sequence: CDR1 KGHSH, CDR2 LQKENI. CDR3 length: 13 residues. The ends were cut back, 6 bases at V and 1 base at J, with 9 bases in the middle. CDR3 DNA: TGTGCCAGCTCGACGGGAGGGAACACTGAAGCTTTCTTT. Encoded protein: CASSTGGNTEAFF.